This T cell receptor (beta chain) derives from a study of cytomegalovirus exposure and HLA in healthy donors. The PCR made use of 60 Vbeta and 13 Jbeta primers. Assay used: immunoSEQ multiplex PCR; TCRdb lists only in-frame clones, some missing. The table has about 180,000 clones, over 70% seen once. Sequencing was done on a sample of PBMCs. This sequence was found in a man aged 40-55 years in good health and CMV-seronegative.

The CDR3 DNA follows: TGTGCCAGTAGTGCCCTCGCGACAGAGAACACTGAAGCTTTCTTT. Residues: CASSALATENTEAFF. V usage is TRBV19 and J usage is TRBJ1-1; D might be TRBD1 (5 bases). CDR1 is LNHDA, CDR2 SQIVND, per germline (reference sequence). Trimming took 5 bases from V and 1 from J, leaving 14 bases between them. This CDR3 is built from 15 residues. Full variable domain (outside the CDR3, taken from reference TRBV19 and TRBJ1-1): DGGITQSPKYLFRKEGQNVTLSCEQNLNHDAMYWYRQDPGQGLRLIYYSQIVNDFQKGDIAEGYSVSREKKESFPLTVTSAQKNPTAFYLCASSALATENTEAFFGQGTRLTVV.